The sequence of this T cell receptor (beta chain) was determined in a study of monozygotic twins with cystic fibrosis. Overall study context: Library input was around 3.1 micrograms of fragmented DNA, with roughly 15 PCR cycles.

Overall study results and limits: Monozygotic CF twins shared more identical nucleotide clonotypes than unrelated patients. J usage was most co-twin-similar in 8 of 16 pairs, V in 13.

Clones were read by immunoSEQ multiplex PCR, and TCRdb kept only the in-frame ones, dropping some. Here the sample spans 30,000 or so clones, roughly nine tenths being singletons. CDR1 is SGHAT, CDR2 FQNNGV, per germline. CDR3 size: 15 residues. Unmatched junction bases numbered 5, after V lost 5 bases and J lost 3 bases. With respect to this clone: As yet, its antigen is unknown.

This receptor was taken from a girl under 10 years old with cystic fibrosis. The specimen sequenced was blood. The chain joins TRBV11-2 to TRBJ2-1, with 9 bases that match TRBD1. The CDR3 DNA sequence: TGTGCCAGCAGCCCCGGGACAGGGCACTACAATGAGCAGTTCTTC. Translating gives CASSPGTGHYNEQFF.